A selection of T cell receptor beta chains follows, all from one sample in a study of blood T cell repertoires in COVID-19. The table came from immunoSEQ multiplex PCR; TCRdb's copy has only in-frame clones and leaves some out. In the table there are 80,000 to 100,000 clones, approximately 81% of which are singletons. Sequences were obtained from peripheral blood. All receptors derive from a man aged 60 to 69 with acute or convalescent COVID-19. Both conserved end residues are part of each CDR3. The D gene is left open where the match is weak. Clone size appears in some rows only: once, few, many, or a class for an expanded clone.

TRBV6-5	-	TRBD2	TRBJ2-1	CASSSGTSGSVHEQFF	TGTGCCAGCAGTTCCGGGACTAGCGGGAGCGTTCATGAGCAGTTCTTC
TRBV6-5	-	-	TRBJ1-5	CASIDRFNQPQHF	TGTGCCAGCATCGACAGATTCAATCAGCCCCAGCATTTT
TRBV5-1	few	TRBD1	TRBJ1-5	CASSLETGKQPQHF	TGCGCCAGCAGCTTGGAGACAGGGAAACAGCCCCAGCATTTT
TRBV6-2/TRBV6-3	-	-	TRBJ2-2	CASSYDGDTGELFF	TGTGCCAGCAGTTACGACGGAGACACCGGGGAGCTGTTTTTT
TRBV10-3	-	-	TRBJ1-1	CAISESRDTMNTEAFF	TGTGCCATCAGTGAGTCCAGGGATACAATGAACACTGAAGCTTTCTTT
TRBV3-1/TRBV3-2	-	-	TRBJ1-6	CASSHRVVSSPLHF	TGTGCCAGCAGCCACAGGGTTGTTAGCTCACCCCTCCACTTT
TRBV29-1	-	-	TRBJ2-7	CSVEDFGEQYF	TGCAGCGTTGAAGATTTCGGCGAGCAGTACTTC
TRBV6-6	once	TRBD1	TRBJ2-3	CASSYYGQASADTQYF	TGTGCCAGCAGCTATTACGGACAGGCGAGTGCAGATACGCAGTATTTT
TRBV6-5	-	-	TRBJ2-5	CASSYSIAFQETQYF	TGTGCCAGCAGTTACTCGATAGCGTTTCAAGAGACCCAGTACTTC
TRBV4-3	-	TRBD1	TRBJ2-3	CASSQEDRGLVDTQYF	TGCGCCAGCAGCCAAGAAGACAGGGGGCTTGTAGATACGCAGTATTTT
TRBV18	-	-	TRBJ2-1	CASSPVPPNEQFF	TGTGCCAGCTCACCCGTCCCCCCCAATGAGCAGTTCTTC
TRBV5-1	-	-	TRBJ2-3	CASSLQGGGTDTQYF	TGCGCCAGCAGTCTCCAGGGTGGAGGGACAGATACGCAGTATTTT
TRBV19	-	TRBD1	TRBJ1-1	CASSIMARDRNTEAFF	TGTGCCAGTAGTATTATGGCGAGGGACAGGAACACTGAAGCTTTCTTT
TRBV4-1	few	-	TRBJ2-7	CASSQVSISEVYEQYF	TGCGCCAGCAGCCAAGTAAGCATTAGCGAAGTCTACGAGCAGTACTTC
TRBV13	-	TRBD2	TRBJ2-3	CASSSRLAGGRAPDTQYF	TGTGCCAGCAGCTCCAGACTAGCGGGGGGGCGAGCTCCAGATACGCAGTATTTT
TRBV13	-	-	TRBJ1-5	CASSSQVLNSNQPQHF	TGTGCCAGCAGCTCCCAGGTCCTTAATAGCAATCAGCCCCAGCATTTT
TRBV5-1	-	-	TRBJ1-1	CASSFKSGEQPDTEAFF	TGCGCCAGCAGCTTTAAATCTGGGGAGCAGCCAGACACTGAAGCTTTCTTT
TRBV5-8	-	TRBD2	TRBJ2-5	CASSYGLARETQYF	TGTGCCAGCAGCTATGGACTAGCGCGAGAGACCCAGTACTTC
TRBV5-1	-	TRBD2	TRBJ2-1	CASSLGLAGAGYNEQFF	TGCGCCAGCAGCTTGGGACTAGCGGGAGCCGGATACAATGAGCAGTTCTTC
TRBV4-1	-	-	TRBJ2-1	CASSLTYRESSYNEQFF	TGCGCCAGCAGCCTCACATACAGGGAGAGCTCCTACAATGAGCAGTTCTTC
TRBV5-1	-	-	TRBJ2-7	CASSLDGRETYEQYF	TGCGCCAGCAGCTTGGACGGGAGAGAAACCTACGAGCAGTACTTC
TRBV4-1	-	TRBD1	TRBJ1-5	CASSQDPRTGGQPQHF	TGCGCCAGCAGCCAAGATCCCCGGACAGGGGGCCAGCCCCAGCATTTT
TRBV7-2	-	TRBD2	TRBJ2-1	CASSLLGLAGRNEQFF	TGTGCCAGCAGCTTACTGGGACTAGCGGGGAGAAATGAGCAGTTCTTC
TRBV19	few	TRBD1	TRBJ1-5	CASRDGQGRNQPQHF	TGTGCCAGTAGAGATGGACAGGGGAGGAATCAGCCCCAGCATTTT
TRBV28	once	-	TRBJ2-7	CASSRVTPYEQYF	TGTGCCAGCAGCAGGGTAACCCCCTACGAGCAGTACTTC
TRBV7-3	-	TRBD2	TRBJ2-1	CASSLLATSGRSNEQFF	TGTGCCAGCAGCTTATTGGCGACTAGCGGGAGAAGTAATGAGCAGTTCTTC
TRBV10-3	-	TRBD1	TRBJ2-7	CAISESNRGGLAEQYF	TGTGCCATCAGTGAGTCAAACAGGGGTGGGTTGGCCGAGCAGTACTTC
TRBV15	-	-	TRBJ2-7	CATSRDGTKNYEQYF	TGTGCCACCAGCAGAGATGGGACAAAGAACTACGAGCAGTACTTC
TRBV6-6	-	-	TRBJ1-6	CASSIGVLNSPLHF	TGTGCCAGCAGTATAGGGGTCCTCAATTCACCCCTCCACTTT
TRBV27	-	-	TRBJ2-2	CASRYTVNTGELFF	TGTGCCAGTCGATACACAGTCAACACCGGGGAGCTGTTTTTT
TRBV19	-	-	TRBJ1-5	CASSIKLIQPQHF	TGTGCCAGTAGTATTAAGCTGATACAGCCCCAGCATTTT
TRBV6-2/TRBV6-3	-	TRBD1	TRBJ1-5	CASSYSRDRDRSQPQHF	TGTGCCAGCAGTTATTCCCGGGACAGGGATAGAAGTCAGCCCCAGCATTTT
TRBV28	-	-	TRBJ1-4	CASSLGGTNEKLFF	TGTGCCAGCAGTTTGGGGGGGACTAATGAAAAACTGTTTTTT
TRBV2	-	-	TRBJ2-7	CASRNPGYEQYF	TGTGCCAGCAGGAATCCCGGCTACGAGCAGTACTTC
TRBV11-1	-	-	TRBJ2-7	CASRETGLREQYF	TGTGCCAGCAGAGAAACAGGATTAAGGGAGCAGTACTTC
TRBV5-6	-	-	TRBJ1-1	CASSLFVRNTEAFF	TGTGCCAGCAGCTTGTTCGTCAGAAACACTGAAGCTTTCTTT
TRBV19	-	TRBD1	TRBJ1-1	CASTVQGAQTEAFF	TGTGCCAGTACCGTACAGGGGGCGCAGACTGAAGCTTTCTTT
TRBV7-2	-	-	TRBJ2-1	CASSLGTGAIRGEQFF	TGTGCCAGCAGCTTAGGTACAGGGGCAATCCGGGGGGAGCAGTTCTTC
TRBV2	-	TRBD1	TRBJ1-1	CASHRDRADTEAFF	TGTGCCAGCCACCGGGACAGGGCCGACACTGAAGCTTTCTTT
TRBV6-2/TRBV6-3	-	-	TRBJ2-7	CASSYSNEQYF	TGTGCCAGCAGTTACTCTAACGAGCAGTACTTC
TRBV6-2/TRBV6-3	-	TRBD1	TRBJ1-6	CASSLTGGVDSPLHF	TGTGCCAGCAGTTTGACAGGGGGCGTCGATTCACCCCTCCACTTT
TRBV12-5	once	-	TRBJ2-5	CASGLRGGGETQYF	TGTGCTAGTGGTTTGAGGGGCGGTGGAGAGACCCAGTACTTC
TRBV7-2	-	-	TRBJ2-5	CASSLDISGRETQYF	TGTGCCAGCAGCTTAGATATTAGTGGGAGAGAGACCCAGTACTTC
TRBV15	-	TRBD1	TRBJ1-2	CATSRSDREYGYTF	TGTGCCACCAGCAGATCAGACAGGGAGTATGGCTACACCTTC
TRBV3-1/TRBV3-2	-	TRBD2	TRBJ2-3	CASSQDLNTGTSGGAWTDTQYF	TGTGCCAGCAGCCAAGATCTCAATACCGGGACTAGCGGGGGGGCCTGGACAGATACGCAGTATTTT
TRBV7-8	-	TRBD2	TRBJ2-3	CASSKPSGRSTDTQYF	TGTGCCAGCAGCAAACCTAGCGGGAGAAGCACAGATACGCAGTATTTT
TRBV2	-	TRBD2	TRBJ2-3	CASSPSGRSTDTQYF	TGTGCCAGCAGCCCTAGCGGGCGGAGCACAGATACGCAGTATTTT
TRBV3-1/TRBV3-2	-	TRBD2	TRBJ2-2	CASSQVGGAGELFF	TGTGCCAGCAGCCAAGTCGGGGGGGCAGGGGAGCTGTTTTTT
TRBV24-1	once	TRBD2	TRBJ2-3	CATSDQSGGSTDTQYF	TGTGCCACCAGTGACCAAAGCGGGGGAAGCACAGATACGCAGTATTTT
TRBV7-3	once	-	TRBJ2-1	CASSLSPGDEQFF	TGTGCCAGCAGCTTAAGCCCAGGGGATGAGCAGTTCTTC